This T cell receptor (beta chain) originates from a study of molecular identifiers for immune sequencing clone quantification. Turning to the study itself: Replicates split RNA from about 20,000 or 100,000 naive CD8 cells five ways, and the researchers sequenced four portions.

MiXCR, run by TCRdb on the PCR reads, gives a single entry per CDR3 protein. The repertoire consists of nearly 650,000 distinct CDR3 sequences, with about 25% occurring once and the leading ten covering 0.6% to 0.9%. There are 15 residues in the CDR3. The germline V gene has CDR1 SGHRS and CDR2 YFSETQ. V shed 2 bases, J shed 1 base, and the junction held 5 bases outside the gene matches. This clonotype was found many times. Sequences were obtained from naive CD8+ T cells from blood, with Jurkat cell RNA spiked in. The sample's subset: FACS-sorted CD8+CD4-CCR7+CD45RA+ naive T cells. The V gene is TRBV5-1, the J gene TRBJ1-1, with 7 nucleotides matching TRBD1. The receptor was derived from a human donor in good health. Some libraries in this study had Jurkat cell RNA spiked in. The CDR3 DNA sequence: TGCGCCAGCAGCTTTGTAGGGACAGCGAACACTGAAGCTTTCTTT. Protein sequence: CASSFVGTANTEAFF.